A single sample is the source of the 9 T cell receptor beta chains below, sequenced in a study of blood T cell repertoires in COVID-19. Produced via immunoSEQ multiplex PCR; TCRdb's table is partial and in-frame only. Found here are 200,000 to 250,000 clones, roughly 88% of them singletons; the top ten hold 3% to 4.5%. The specimen was PBMCs or T cells enriched from blood (not recorded which). These receptors all stem from a woman between 40 and 55 years old with acute COVID-19.

This chain uses TRBV7-9 with TRBJ1-2, with D unresolved. The germline V gene encodes CDR1 SEHNR and CDR2 FQNEAQ (reference sequence). The CDR3 sequence is 13 residues long. Trimming removed 1 base at V and 4 bases at J, with 7 bases between. The DNA for the CDR3 is TGTGCCAGCAGCTTAGAGACTGTCTATGGCTACACCTTC. Translating it yields CASSLETVYGYTF.

The rearrangement joins TRBV15 to TRBJ1-3; 7 bases are shared with TRBD1. Trimming removed 1 base from V and 1 base from J; junction bases left unmatched: 7. The CDR3 spans 17 residues. CDR1 and CDR2 (germline): LNHNV, YYDKDF (reference sequence). CDR3 protein: CATSRGQGVVSGNTIYF. CDR3 in DNA: TGTGCCACCAGCAGAGGGCAGGGGGTCGTATCTGGAAACACCATATATTTT.

V usage is TRBV7-7 and J usage is TRBJ2-2; possible D gene TRBD2, 7 bases. Trimming shortened V by 6 bases and J by 7 bases, and 18 bases separated the two germline ends. From germline, CDR1 is SSHAT and CDR2 FNYEAQ (reference sequence). The CDR3 sequence is 15 residues long. The CDR3 sequence is CASSPAGGPNGELFF. The CDR3 DNA follows: TGTGCCAGCAGTCCAGCCGGGGGGCCTAACGGGGAGCTGTTTTTT.

This sequence joins TRBV18 and TRBJ2-1, with a tentative D call TRBD1 (5 bases). V lost 2 bases and J 0 bases, leaving 14 bases between the germline ends. In germline, CDR1 is KGHSH, CDR2 LQKENI. The CDR3 loop spans 17 amino acids. The CDR3 DNA reads TGTGCCAGCTCACCATCGAGACAGTTACGCTCCTACAATGAGCAGTTCTTC. Amino acids: CASSPSRQLRSYNEQFF.

The gene calls are TRBV10-2 and TRBJ2-3, with 12 nucleotides matching TRBD2. The germline V gene encodes CDR1 WSHSY and CDR2 SAAADI. V lost 5 bases to trimming and J lost 6 bases; unmatched junction nucleotides: 6. CDR3 size: 15 residues. The CDR3 reads CASSQTSGGRDTQYF. As DNA, the CDR3 is TGCGCCAGCAGTCAGACTAGCGGGGGACGGGATACGCAGTATTTT.

CDR3: CSVDGLRGTEETQYF. The DNA of the CDR3 is TGCAGCGTCGATGGACTCCGGGGGACGGAAGAGACCCAGTACTTC. This chain links TRBV29-1 with TRBJ2-5; TRBD2 might be the D (6 bases). This CDR3 has 15 residues. V was shortened by 6 bases and J by 3 bases, with 20 bases between the two germline ends. CDR1 and CDR2 (germline): SQVTM, ANQGSEA.

This clone appeared once. The chain employs TRBV11-2 and TRBJ1-2; 9 positions match TRBD1. Germline V CDR1 and CDR2: SGHAT, FQNNGV. Germline trimming cut 6 bases from V and 4 bases from J; bases unmatched to any gene: 6. This CDR3 is built from 14 residues. The CDR3 nucleotides read TGTGCCAGCAGTCTGGACAGGGGAAGCTATGGCTACACCTTC. Protein: CASSLDRGSYGYTF.

J is TRBJ1-1 and V is TRBV27; TRBD1 matches 10 bases. The CDR3 length is 15 residues. Trimming at V came to 5 bases and at J to 0 bases, leaving 3 bases not matched to a gene. Germline V CDR1 and CDR2: MNHEY, SMNVEV (reference sequence). DNA of the CDR3: TGTGCCAGCAGTCAGGGACAGGGGATGAACACTGAAGCTTTCTTT. It codes for CASSQGQGMNTEAFF.

V gene TRBV5-1 combines with J gene TRBJ1-2; maybe TRBD1 (5 bases). Trimming took 0 bases from V and 6 from J, leaving 15 bases between them. The CDR3 contains 15 residues. Germline assignment: CDR1 SGHRS and CDR2 YFSETQ. As DNA, the CDR3 is TGCGCCAGCAGCTTGGAAGGGGTAGTTTCGGATGGCTACACCTTC. Amino acids: CASSLEGVVSDGYTF.